The 32 T cell receptor beta chains listed next were all sequenced from one sample in a study of T cell clonality in common variable immunodeficiency (dated by TCRdb to about 2015). Antigen specificity for these receptors is unknown. To prepare the library, the immunoSEQ multiplex PCR assay was applied. The immuneACCESS repertoire file appears here via TCRdb, limited to in-frame rearrangements. These files lack a portion of the clones; in checked studies, under half of the deficit traces to unresolved V genes, and the cause of the others is not known. The sample comprises about 5,300 clones, and every one was counted more than once. The top ten hold approximately 15% of the sample. Points the paper makes about the study in general: CVID TCRbeta sequences reportedly showed fewer deletions and N-nucleotide insertions and lacked highly modified clones with 13 or more V deletions.

The sample taken for sequencing was peripheral blood mononuclear cells. All receptors come from a human donor with common variable immunodeficiency.

Regarding this clone: The CDR3 end falls 3 residues outside the read, so it is completed with the germline J gene. The chain is built from TRBV19 and TRBJ2-2, with 8 bases aligning to TRBD1. V dropped 5 bases and J dropped 5; count of bases not matched to a gene: 7. The CDR3 consists of 15 residues. Looked up from germline, CDR1 is LNHDA and CDR2 is SQIVND (reference sequence). CDR3 protein: CASSPRTGRTGELFF. The covered CDR3 bases are TGTGCCAGTAGTCCTCGGACAGGGAGGACCGGGGAG.

This clone occurred many times. Read coverage stops 3 residues before the CDR3 terminus; the germline J gene supplies the remainder. The rearrangement uses TRBV10-3 and TRBJ1-2, with a possible D match to TRBD1 (5 bases). The CDR3 loop spans 13 amino acids. Trimming left V 7 bases short and J 2 bases short, with 11 bases between. CDR1 ENHRY and CDR2 SYGVKD come from the germline V gene. The sequenced CDR3 bases are TGTGCCATCACCGCGACAGAGAACTATGGC. This gives the protein CAITATENYG. The CDR3, in full, reads CAITATENYGYTF.

This clone was recorded at least ten times. The read ends 3 residues early relative to the CDR3; the germline J gene fills the gap. The chain employs TRBV5-1 and TRBJ1-2; D might be TRBD1 (5 bases). Germline V lookup: CDR1 SGHRS, CDR2 YFSETQ. This CDR3 spans 14 amino acids. CDR3 bases read: TGCGCCAGCAGCTTGGAAAGGGGCATGGGAGGC. This encodes CASSLERGMGG. The complete CDR3 protein is CASSLERGMGGYTF. The entire variable domain, with the rest obtained from reference TRBV5-1 and TRBJ1-2, is as follows: KAGVTQTPRYLIKTRGQQVTLSCSPISGHRSVSWYQQTPGQGLQFLFEYFSETQRNKGNFPGRFSGRQFSNSRSEMNVSTLELGDSALYLCASSLERGMGGYTFGSGTRLTVV.

This clone was seen repeatedly, ten times or more. The CDR3 end is not reached by the read, which stops 3 residues before it; the germline J gene fills it in. This sequence joins TRBV5-1 and TRBJ2-7, with no clear D. V lost 0 bases and J 4 bases, leaving 8 bases between the germline ends. Germline loops: CDR1 SGHRS, CDR2 YFSETQ. The CDR3 is 13 amino acids. The covered CDR3 bases are TGCGCCAGCAGCTTGGCCGCCAGTTACGAG. As protein: CASSLAASYE. The CDR3 reads in full as CASSLAASYEQYF.

In this sample, this clone turned up many times. CDR3 DNA (partial): TGTGCCAGCAGCCGTCGACTAGCGGGAGGACAGAACAATGAG. This encodes CASSRRLAGGQNNE. The whole CDR3 reads CASSRRLAGGQNNEQFF. The chain joins TRBV4-2 to TRBJ2-1; 13 nucleotides match TRBD2. From the germline J gene comes the end of the CDR3, since the read stops 3 residues before it. This CDR3 spans 17 amino acids. Trimming took 4 bases from V and 5 from J; bases not matched to a gene: 8. Germline V gene lookup returns CDR1 LGHNA and CDR2 YNFKEQ.

Worth noting for this clone: The CDR3 end lies 3 residues beyond the end of the read and is filled in from the germline J gene. This chain uses TRBV19 with TRBJ2-1; a weak D match, TRBD2 (6 bases). The CDR3 extends over 16 amino acids. Germline CDR1 LNHDA, CDR2 SQIVND (reference sequence). Trimming removed 5 bases at V and 6 bases at J, with 20 bases between. This chain's CDR3 is CASSLLPRGSGNEQFF. The sequenced CDR3 bases are TGTGCCAGTAGTCTTCTGCCTCGGGGTAGCGGCAATGAG. Supplemented by reference TRBV19 and TRBJ2-1, the full variable domain reads DGGITQSPKYLFRKEGQNVTLSCEQNLNHDAMYWYRQDPGQGLRLIYYSQIVNDFQKGDIAEGYSVSREKKESFPLTVTSAQKNPTAFYLCASSLLPRGSGNEQFFGPGTRLTVL.

By its share, this clone is medium-sized. The read terminates 3 residues ahead of where the CDR3 ends, so the germline J gene completes it. This chain links TRBV20-1 with TRBJ1-2; 8 nucleotides agree with TRBD1. The ends lost 3 bases at V and 3 bases at J; junction bases unmatched: 6. Germline V CDR1 and CDR2: DFQATT, SNEGSKA (reference sequence). This CDR3 is 14 amino acids long. CDR3 region: CSARGTDRDYGYTF. CDR3 DNA (partial): TGCAGTGCTAGGGGGACGGACAGGGACTATGGC.

This clone was detected only a few times. The CDR3 end lies 3 residues beyond the end of the read and is filled in from the germline J gene. The chain employs TRBV7-2 and TRBJ1-1; D is unresolved. Germline values: CDR1 SGHTA, CDR2 FQGNSA. Trimming shortened V by 1 base and J by 0 bases, and 6 bases separated the two germline ends. The CDR3 length is 14 residues. The part of the CDR3 DNA that was read is TGTGCCAGCAGCTTAGTTGGCATGAACACTGAA. This translates into CASSLVGMNTE. The CDR3 as a whole reads CASSLVGMNTEAFF.

The table lists this clone with many counts. The sequenced fragment ends 3 residues before the CDR3 boundary, so the rest is inferred from the germline J gene. The V and J genes are TRBV27 and TRBJ1-4; 9 bases align to TRBD1. Trimming cost V 10 bases and J 7 bases; bases outside gene matches: 10. CDR1 and CDR2 (germline): MNHEY, SMNVEV (reference sequence). The CDR3 runs 14 residues. Incomplete CDR3 DNA: TGTGCCATCCCTCCGGGACAGGGCTTTGAAAAA. This sequence encodes CAIPPGQGFEK. The entire CDR3 reads CAIPPGQGFEKLFF.

CDR3: CASSLSSGGYEQYF. The part of the CDR3 DNA that was read is TGCGCCAGCAGCTTGTCATCAGGGGGCTACGAG. V gene TRBV5-1 combines with J gene TRBJ2-7, with 7 nucleotides matching TRBD1. The read gets to within 3 residues of the CDR3 end, and the germline J gene fills in the rest. This CDR3 region has 14 residues. Germline V CDR1 and CDR2: SGHRS, YFSETQ. V dropped 1 base and J dropped 3; count of bases not matched to a gene: 4.

Only a few counts were recorded for this clone. The read finishes 3 residues shy of the CDR3 end, and the germline J gene is used to complete it. V usage is TRBV7-2 and J usage is TRBJ1-2, with D possibly matching TRBD1 (5 bases). Germline CDR1 is SGHTA and CDR2 is FQGNSA. Trimming stripped 1 base from V and 4 bases from J, with 10 bases between. The CDR3 spans 14 residues. The DNA read from the CDR3 is TGTGCCAGCAGCTTAGAGCAGGGCCTCTATGGC. It is translated as CASSLEQGLYG. The full-length CDR3 reads as CASSLEQGLYGYTF.

This clone was recorded at least ten times. With the read ending 3 residues before the CDR3 end, the germline J gene is used to fill in that end. V and J are TRBV6-2 or TRBV6-3 and TRBJ2-1; D gene ambiguous. Trimming removed 8 bases at V and 2 bases at J, with 13 bases between. The CDR3 length is 14 residues. Germline CDR1 is MNHEY and CDR2 is SVGEGT. The part of the CDR3 DNA that was read is TGTGCCAGCGCCGAAAGGGCCGCCTACAATGAG. Protein: CASAERAAYNE. The whole CDR3 sequence reads CASAERAAYNEQFF.

This clone was observed a handful of times. CDR3 bases read: TGTGCCAGCTCACCACAGGGGGTTAATTCACCC. Translating gives CASSPQGVNSP. The CDR3, in full, reads CASSPQGVNSPLHF. The V call is TRBV18, the J call TRBJ1-6; weak D call: TRBD1 (6 bases). The read finishes 3 residues shy of the CDR3 end, and the germline J gene is used to complete it. Trimming stripped 1 base from V and 6 bases from J, with 7 bases between. Germline V CDR1 and CDR2: KGHSH, LQKENI. The CDR3 totals 14 residues.

This clone turned up a few times. Coverage ceases 3 residues before the CDR3 finishes, and the germline J gene fills in the end. The rearrangement uses TRBV7-2 and TRBJ2-1, with 12 bases aligning to TRBD2. This CDR3 spans 15 amino acids. CDR1 and CDR2 (germline): SGHTA, FQGNSA. V lost 7 bases, J lost 2 bases, and 3 bases stayed unmatched. Partial CDR3 DNA: TGTGCCAGCACGACTAGCGGGGGAACCTACAATGAG. Its protein is CASTTSGGTYNE. The full CDR3 is CASTTSGGTYNEQFF.

By its share, this clone is large. The CDR3 is cut off 3 residues early in the read; its end comes from the germline J gene. The chain uses TRBV6-1 and TRBJ2-1, with 7 bases identical to TRBD1. The ends lost 3 bases at V and 4 bases at J; junction bases unmatched: 6. CDR3 length: 15 amino acids. Germline-derived CDR1 and CDR2 are MNHNS and SASEGT. CDR3: CASSETGLRYNEQFF. Incomplete CDR3 DNA: TGTGCCAGCAGTGAGACAGGGTTGAGGTACAATGAG.

In this sample, this clone turned up many times. The read is 3 residues too short to cover the CDR3 end, so that end is filled in from the germline J gene. V and J are TRBV13 and TRBJ2-7; D perhaps matches TRBD2 (6 bases). Trimming shortened V by 5 bases and J by 3 bases, and 8 bases separated the two germline ends. The CDR3 has 12 residues. Germline values: CDR1 PRHDT, CDR2 FYEKMQ (reference sequence). CDR3 amino acids: CASSGTGYEQYF. The covered CDR3 bases are TGTGCCAGCAGCGGGACTGGCTACGAG.

This clone was detected a few times. The CDR3 goes on 3 residues after the read ends, and that part is filled in from the germline J gene. The chain uses TRBV2 and TRBJ2-3; D is possibly TRBD1 (5 bases). CDR3 length equals 13 residues. V shed 6 bases and J shed 6 bases, with 13 bases lying between them. CDR1 is SNHLY and CDR2 is FYNNEI in the germline V gene. The sequenced part of the CDR3 DNA is TGTGCCAGCAGAGAACAAGGGGCGGATACG. Translated, it gives CASREQGADT. The full-length CDR3 reads as CASREQGADTQYF.

As for this clone: The read falls 3 residues short of the CDR3 end, and the missing part is taken from the germline J gene. The gene calls are TRBV7-6 and TRBJ2-1, with 7 bases fitting TRBD1. Germline lookup yields CDR1 SGHVS and CDR2 FNYEAQ. CDR3 length: 13 residues. V was clipped by 5 bases and J by 6 bases; unmatched bases: 4. CDR3 sequence: CASSPGQVNEQFF. The sequenced part of the CDR3 DNA is TGTGCCAGCAGCCCAGGACAGGTCAATGAG.

This clone was picked up a small number of times. The CDR3 loop reads CASNQGSYNEQFF. The sequenced part of the CDR3 DNA is TGTGCCAGCAATCAGGGAAGCTACAATGAG. The V call is TRBV2, the J call TRBJ2-1; TRBD1 is a possible D gene (5 bases). The read falls 3 residues short of the CDR3 end, and the missing part is taken from the germline J gene. Trimming pared 7 bases from V and 3 bases from J, leaving 10 bases between. The CDR3 has 13 residues. Germline V gene lookup returns CDR1 SNHLY and CDR2 FYNNEI.

This clone came up a few times. The read falls 3 residues short of the CDR3 end, and the missing part is taken from the germline J gene. This same CDR3 is encoded by further DNA sequences in the sample. The V gene is TRBV19, the J gene TRBJ1-1; D is uncertain. The CDR3 runs 13 residues. V dropped 5 bases and J dropped 0 bases, with 7 bases sitting between them. Looked up from germline, CDR1 is LNHDA and CDR2 is SQIVND (reference sequence). Partial CDR3 DNA: TGTGCCAGTAGTTCACAGATGAACACTGAA. Protein sequence: CASSSQMNTE. The whole CDR3 region reads CASSSQMNTEAFF.

With respect to this clone: The DNA ends 3 residues before the CDR3 does, and the rest of the CDR3 is filled in from the germline J gene. This chain joins TRBV18 and TRBJ2-3, with D unclear. The V gene's germline CDR1 is KGHSH and CDR2 LQKENI. The V end lost 3 bases, the J end lost 2 bases, and 12 bases lay between the germline ends. This CDR3 is built from 15 residues. The CDR3 spells CASSPGAAATDTQYF. CDR3 DNA, as far as it was read: TGTGCCAGCTCACCGGGTGCGGCGGCCACAGATACG.

By sample share, this clone is hyperexpanded (1% or more). With the read ending 3 residues before the CDR3 end, the germline J gene is used to fill in that end. The chain uses TRBV4-1 and TRBJ2-3, with D possibly being TRBD2 (6 bases). V gave up 0 bases and J gave up 5 bases, with 18 bases separating them. Germline V lookup: CDR1 MGHRA, CDR2 YSYEKL. This CDR3 is built from 17 residues. CDR3 residues: CASSQDRFGGPGDTQYF. The part of the CDR3 DNA that was read is TGCGCCAGCAGCCAAGATCGCTTCGGGGGTCCGGGAGATACG.

By proportion, this clone is medium-sized (0.01 to 0.1%). The read halts 3 residues ahead of the CDR3 end, with the missing end drawn from the germline J gene. The rearrangement joins TRBV29-1 to TRBJ2-7, with 10 bases matching TRBD1. From germline, CDR1 is SQVTM and CDR2 ANQGSEA. CDR3 length: 14 residues. The junction had 10 bases not matched to a gene; V was cut back by 6 bases and J by 5 bases. Here the CDR3 reads CSVCTGTGVNEQYF. CDR3 bases read: TGCAGCGTCTGCACCGGGACAGGGGTCAACGAG.

With respect to this clone: The read gets to within 3 residues of the CDR3 end, and the germline J gene fills in the rest. V gene TRBV29-1 combines with J gene TRBJ1-5; possibly TRBD1 for D (5 bases). Trimming removed 6 bases at V and 2 bases at J, with 11 bases between. The germline CDR1 and CDR2 sequences are SQVTM and ANQGSEA. The CDR3 consists of 13 residues. The covered CDR3 bases are TGCAGCGTAGTACAGGACGGCAATCAGCCC. Amino acids: CSVVQDGNQP. The entire CDR3 protein is CSVVQDGNQPQHF.

This clone was picked up many times. The sequenced fragment ends 3 residues before the CDR3 boundary, so the rest is inferred from the germline J gene. J is TRBJ2-7 and V is TRBV18, with a possible D match to TRBD1 (5 bases). The CDR3 length is 15 residues. Per the germline V gene, CDR1 is KGHSH and CDR2 is LQKENI. The V and J ends lost 5 bases and 2 bases respectively, with 16 bases between them. The sequenced part of the CDR3 DNA is TGTGCCAGCTCAGTACGAGCCAAGGACACCTACGAG. It codes for CASSVRAKDTYE. The whole CDR3 sequence is CASSVRAKDTYEQYF.

This clone was counted only a few times. Read coverage stops 3 residues before the CDR3 terminus; the germline J gene supplies the remainder. This same CDR3 is encoded by further DNA sequences in the sample. This chain uses TRBV7-9 with TRBJ1-2; TRBD1 matches at 10 bases. From germline, CDR1 is SEHNR and CDR2 FQNEAQ (reference sequence). The CDR3 length is 14 residues. V shed 6 bases and J 6 bases; nucleotides not matched to a gene: 7. Incomplete CDR3 DNA: TGTGCCAGCAGACGGGACAGGGGTGGGGATGGC. Protein: CASRRDRGGDG. The full CDR3 reads CASRRDRGGDGYTF.

The sample holds a few counts of this clone. The CDR3 is cut off 3 residues early in the read; its end comes from the germline J gene. The chain is built from TRBV6-2 or TRBV6-3 and TRBJ2-1, with 7 nucleotides matching TRBD1. J gave up 4 bases and V 5 bases, and 8 bases lay outside the gene matches. CDR1 is MNHEY and CDR2 is SVGEGT in the germline V gene. The CDR3 consists of 15 residues. CDR3 region: CASSQQGPGYNEQFF. The CDR3 bases that were read are TGTGCCAGCAGTCAACAGGGGCCGGGGTACAATGAG.

Comments on this clone: The read ends 3 residues shy of where the CDR3 ends; the end is completed using the germline J gene. V usage is TRBV19 and J usage is TRBJ1-5; TRBD1 is a possible D gene (6 bases). Germline V gene sequence: CDR1 LNHDA, CDR2 SQIVND (reference sequence). Trimming cost V 3 bases and J 5 bases, with 14 bases left between them. The CDR3 loop spans 15 amino acids. CDR3: CASSISDSSYQPQHF. CDR3 bases read: TGTGCCAGTAGTATCTCGGACAGCTCCTATCAGCCC.

This clone was counted only a few times. The read falls 3 residues short of the CDR3 end, and the missing part is taken from the germline J gene. The V and J genes are TRBV7-9 and TRBJ1-1; maybe TRBD1 (5 bases). V lost 4 bases and J lost 5, with 11 bases in between. This CDR3 is 13 amino acids long. From germline, CDR1 is SEHNR and CDR2 FQNEAQ (reference sequence). CDR3: CASSSPGGTEAFF. The DNA read from the CDR3 is TGTGCCAGCAGCTCTCCCGGGGGGACTGAA. The whole variable domain, filled in from reference TRBV7-9 and TRBJ1-1, reads DTGVSQNPRHKITKRGQNVTFRCDPISEHNRLYWYRQTLGQGPEFLTYFQNEAQLEKSRLLSDRFSAERPKGSFSTLEIQRTEQGDSAMYLCASSSPGGTEAFFGQGTRLTVV.

This clone was found many times. The sequenced fragment ends 3 residues before the CDR3 boundary, so the rest is inferred from the germline J gene. The chain employs TRBV10-3 and TRBJ2-3, with a possible D match to TRBD2 (6 bases). This CDR3 region has 15 residues. Trimming removed 2 bases at V and 1 base at J, with 10 bases between. Germline V gene sequence: CDR1 ENHRY, CDR2 SYGVKD. CDR3 DNA (partial): TGTGCCATCAGTGAGGGGGGGACCGGCACAGATACG. Protein sequence: CAISEGGTGTDT. The full CDR3 is CAISEGGTGTDTQYF.

This clone has a count of ten or more. Read data end 3 residues before the CDR3 end; the end is taken from the germline J gene. V usage is TRBV29-1 and J usage is TRBJ1-1; the match to TRBD1 covers 7 bases. The CDR3 runs to 14 residues. Trimming cost V 4 bases and J 3 bases; bases outside gene matches: 8. From germline, CDR1 is SQVTM and CDR2 ANQGSEA. The CDR3 is CSVANRGTDTEAFF. The CDR3 DNA, read in part, is TGCAGCGTTGCCAACAGGGGAACTGACACTGAA.

Concerning this clone: The DNA ends 3 residues before the CDR3 does, and the rest of the CDR3 is filled in from the germline J gene. The chain combines TRBV7-9 with TRBJ2-1; D gene ambiguous. The V and J ends lost 8 bases and 7 bases respectively, with 12 bases between them. The CDR3 is made up of 12 amino acids. Per the germline V gene, CDR1 is SEHNR and CDR2 is FQNEAQ (reference sequence). CDR3 loop: CASSLGRNEQFF. The CDR3 DNA, read in part, is TGTGCCAGCTCCCTAGGAAGGAATGAG.